This T cell receptor beta chain appears in the sequencing data of a study of blood T cell repertoires in COVID-19. Study in general: PBMCs, B-cell-depleted T cells, or T cells provided the cDNA or gDNA that made up the material.

Sequencing was performed with immunoSEQ multiplex PCR; in TCRdb, only in-frame clones are kept and a portion is missing. The sample lists under 300,000 clones, about 90% occurring once. This clone was seen only once. From germline, CDR1 is LNHDA and CDR2 SQIVND (reference sequence). Trimming left V 7 bases short and J 8 bases short, with 18 bases between. The CDR3 has 15 amino acids. This chain links TRBV19 with TRBJ1-6, with TRBD1 as a possible D gene (5 bases). Sequencing was performed on PBMCs or T cells enriched from blood (not recorded which). This receptor was obtained from a woman aged 35 to 49 with acute COVID-19. CDR3 in amino acids: CASTAGRRGDSPLHF. The CDR3 DNA sequence: TGTGCCAGTACCGCGGGACGGCGAGGGGATTCACCCCTCCACTTT. The full variable domain, with the rest looked up from reference TRBV19 and TRBJ1-6, is DGGITQSPKYLFRKEGQNVTLSCEQNLNHDAMYWYRQDPGQGLRLIYYSQIVNDFQKGDIAEGYSVSREKKESFPLTVTSAQKNPTAFYLCASTAGRRGDSPLHFGNGTRLTVT.